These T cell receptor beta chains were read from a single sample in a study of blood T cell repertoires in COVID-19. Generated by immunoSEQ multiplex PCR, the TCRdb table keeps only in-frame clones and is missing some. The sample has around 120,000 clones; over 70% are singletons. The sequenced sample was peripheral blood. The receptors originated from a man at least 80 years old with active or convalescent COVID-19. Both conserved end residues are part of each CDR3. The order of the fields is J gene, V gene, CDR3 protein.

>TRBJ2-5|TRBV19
CASSMGSGLQETQYF
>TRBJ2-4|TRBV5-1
CASSLEVGGGNQYF
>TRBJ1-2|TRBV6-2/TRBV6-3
CASSALRTGSYGYTF
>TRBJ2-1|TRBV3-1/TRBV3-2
CASSVLQGDEQFF
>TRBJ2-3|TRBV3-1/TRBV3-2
CASSPGLTDTQYF
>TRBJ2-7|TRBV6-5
CASRNGRTGSYEQYF
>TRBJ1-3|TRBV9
CASSVNPGDTIYF
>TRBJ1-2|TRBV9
CASSKNDGRGLLYGYTF
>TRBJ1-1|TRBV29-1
CSAVGQGRGTEAFF
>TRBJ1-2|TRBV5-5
CASSSQGNYGYTF
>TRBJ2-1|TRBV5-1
CASSLGQGGNEQFF
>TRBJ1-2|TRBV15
CATSRELGQGYAYGYTF
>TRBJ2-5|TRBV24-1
CATSRGLAGDQETQYF
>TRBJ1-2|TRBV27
CASSPPRGGYGYTF
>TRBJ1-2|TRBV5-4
CASSLQGTPNYGYTF
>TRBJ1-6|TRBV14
CASSQVTGGGSPLHF
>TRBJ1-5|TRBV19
CASEIPGQGNSNQPQHF
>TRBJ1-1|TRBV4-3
CASSQDLYQGGGTEAFF
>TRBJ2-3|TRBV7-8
CASTSTGASTDTQYF
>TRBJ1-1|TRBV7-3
CASSLQGYTEAFF
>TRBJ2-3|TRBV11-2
CASSLGGGIYTDTQYF
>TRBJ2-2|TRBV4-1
CASSQVLAGGIGAGELFF
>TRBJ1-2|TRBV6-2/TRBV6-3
CASSYRTGESYTF
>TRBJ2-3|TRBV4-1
CASSHDYAGGRGDTQYF
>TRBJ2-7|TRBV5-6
CASSQGQGGYEQYF
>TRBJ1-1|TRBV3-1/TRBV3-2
CASSPHVASGTEAFF
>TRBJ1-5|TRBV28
CASRLASQGGGNQPQHF
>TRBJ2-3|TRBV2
CASSRLAYTSTDTQYF
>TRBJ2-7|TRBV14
CACSGSGNEQYF
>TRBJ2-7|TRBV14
CASERSGDYEQYF
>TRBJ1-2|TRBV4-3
CASSQATTGVYGYTF
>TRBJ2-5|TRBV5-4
CASSARTSAQETQYF
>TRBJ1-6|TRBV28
CASSLVGQINSPLHF
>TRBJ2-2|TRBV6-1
CASSGTGQGWNTGELFF
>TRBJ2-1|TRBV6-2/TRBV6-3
CASSGGRDLRNEQFF
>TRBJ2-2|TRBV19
CASSMGQGTGELFF
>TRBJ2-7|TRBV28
CASSSYGTATYEQYF
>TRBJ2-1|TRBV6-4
CASSDRLAGEQFF
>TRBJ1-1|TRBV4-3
CASSQDIETEAFF
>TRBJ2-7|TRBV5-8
CASSPTGGGLSYEQYF
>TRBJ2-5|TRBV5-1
CASSLAYRGREETQYF
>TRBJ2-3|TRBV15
CATSKRGTADTQYF
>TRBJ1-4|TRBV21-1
CASSKKEGDSLELFF
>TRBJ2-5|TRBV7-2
CASSFQGSQETQYF
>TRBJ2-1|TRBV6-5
CATKSYPYNEQFF
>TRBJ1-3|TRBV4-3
CASSQNPATGSSGNTIYF
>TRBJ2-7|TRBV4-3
CASSQGQGSYEQYF
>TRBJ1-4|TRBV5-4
CASSLGGLGEKLFF
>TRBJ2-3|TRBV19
CASSIPGGAADTQYF
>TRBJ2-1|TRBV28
CASSRLAGNLLGEQFF
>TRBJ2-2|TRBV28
CASSSGGTDTGELFF
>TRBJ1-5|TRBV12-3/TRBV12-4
CASSPGQIPQHF
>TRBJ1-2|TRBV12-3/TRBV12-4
CASSFHRAGYTF